These T cell receptor beta chains were read from a single sample in a study of Ad26.COV2.S vaccination and SARS-CoV-2 variants. Sequencing was performed with immunoSEQ multiplex PCR; in TCRdb, only in-frame clones are kept and a portion is missing. The table lists around 450,000 clones, 85% to 90% of them singletons, with 2% to 3% in the top ten. Sequenced material: peripheral blood, taken in a trial of Ad26.COV2.S vaccine versus placebo. These receptors all come from a person aged 18-65 years who received the Ad26.COV2.S COVID-19 vaccine or a placebo. Both conserved end residues are part of each CDR3. A D gene is named only where the DNA matches it firmly. Size is omitted from some rows. Given values are once, few, many or a class for expanded clones.

clone_size	v_call	d_call	j_call	cdr3_aa	cdr3_nt
.	TRBV5-1	TRBD2	TRBJ2-1	CASRVAGEDNEQFF	TGCGCCAGCAGAGTAGCGGGAGAGGACAATGAGCAGTTCTTC
.	TRBV2	.	TRBJ2-5	CASIRGGKGSQETQYF	TGTGCCAGCATCAGAGGAGGGAAGGGGAGTCAAGAGACCCAGTACTTC
.	TRBV13	.	TRBJ2-7	CASSLTSQDEQYF	TGTGCCAGCAGCTTGACGAGTCAGGACGAGCAGTACTTC
.	TRBV11-2	.	TRBJ1-4	CASSRGGGNEKLFF	TGTGCCAGCAGCCGGGGGGGTGGGAATGAAAAACTGTTTTTT
.	TRBV6-1	.	TRBJ1-6	CASSETVNYNSPLHF	TGTGCCAGCAGTGAGACAGTTAACTATAATTCACCCCTCCACTTT
once	TRBV4-2	TRBD1	TRBJ1-2	CASSQVGQGGRPGYTF	TGTGCCAGCAGCCAAGTCGGACAGGGAGGTCGGCCTGGCTACACCTTC
few	TRBV7-6	TRBD2	TRBJ2-7	CASSLGASGRYEQYF	TGTGCCAGCAGCTTAGGGGCTAGCGGGCGCTACGAGCAGTACTTC
.	TRBV25-1	.	TRBJ2-7	CASSAVGGVSYEQYF	TGTGCCAGCAGTGCGGTAGGGGGAGTGTCCTACGAGCAGTACTTC
.	TRBV5-4	TRBD2	TRBJ2-3	CASSLAVSSGGEDTQYF	TGTGCCAGCAGCTTGGCCGTATCTAGCGGGGGCGAAGATACGCAGTATTTT
once	TRBV7-9	TRBD1	TRBJ2-2	CASMPGQEVGELFF	TGTGCCAGCATGCCGGGACAGGAAGTCGGGGAGCTGTTTTTT
.	TRBV9	.	TRBJ2-1	CASSVGFGGAYNEQFF	TGTGCCAGCAGCGTAGGTTTCGGGGGCGCCTACAATGAGCAGTTCTTC
.	TRBV30	.	TRBJ1-1	CAWGDAYTEAFF	TGTGCCTGGGGGGACGCTTACACTGAAGCTTTCTTT
.	TRBV7-3	TRBD2	TRBJ2-1	CASSPGTSEVNEQFF	TGTGCCAGCAGCCCCGGGACTAGCGAAGTAAATGAGCAGTTCTTC
.	TRBV7-2	TRBD1	TRBJ1-5	CASSPRQGGNQPQHF	TGTGCCAGCAGCCCACGACAGGGCGGCAATCAGCCCCAGCATTTT
.	TRBV7-9	.	TRBJ1-1	CASNFRNTEAFF	TGTGCCAGCAATTTTCGGAACACTGAAGCTTTCTTT
.	TRBV6-5	.	TRBJ2-2	CASSPRSGELFF	TGTGCCAGCAGCCCCCGGTCCGGGGAGCTGTTTTTT
few	TRBV7-2	.	TRBJ1-5	CASSPRIGASLPQHF	TGTGCCAGCAGCCCACGCATTGGAGCGAGCTTGCCCCAGCATTTT
.	TRBV7-9	.	TRBJ2-5	CASSSLLRAGRETQYF	.
.	TRBV23-1	.	TRBJ1-5	CASRASRCSNQPQHF	TGCGCCAGCAGGGCGTCCAGGTGTAGCAATCAGCCCCAGCATTTT
.	TRBV18	.	TRBJ1-5	CASSPAGNQPQHF	TGTGCCAGCTCACCAGCGGGCAATCAGCCCCAGCATTTT
.	TRBV5-6	.	TRBJ1-1	CASSLFQGLNTEAFF	TGTGCCAGCAGCTTGTTTCAGGGTTTGAACACTGAAGCTTTCTTT
.	TRBV5-4	.	TRBJ2-5	CATLSQGRQETQYF	TGTGCCACCTTAAGCCAGGGAAGGCAAGAGACCCAGTACTTC
.	TRBV12-3/TRBV12-4	.	TRBJ1-2	CASSLSRFGYTF	TGTGCCAGCAGTTTATCTAGATTTGGCTACACCTTC
.	TRBV7-9	.	TRBJ1-3	CASSFPGQAGNTIYF	TGTGCCAGCAGCTTCCCGGGGCAGGCTGGAAACACCATATATTTT
.	TRBV5-1	.	TRBJ1-2	CASSLAGRGYGYTF	TGCGCCAGCAGCTTAGCCGGGAGGGGTTATGGCTACACCTTC
.	TRBV6-6	.	TRBJ1-6	CASTGISYNSPLHF	TGTGCCAGCACTGGGATATCCTATAATTCACCCCTCCACTTT
.	TRBV6-5	.	TRBJ1-6	CASSYRSSPLHF	TGTGCCAGCAGTTACCGCAGCTCACCCCTCCACTTT
few	TRBV19	.	TRBJ1-3	CASSVQGSGNTIYF	TGTGCCAGTAGTGTACAGGGTTCTGGAAACACCATATATTTT
.	TRBV13	TRBD2	TRBJ2-7	CASRYMGLVGEQYF	TGTGCCAGCAGGTATATGGGACTAGTCGGTGAGCAGTACTTC
few	TRBV4-3	TRBD1	TRBJ1-1	CASSQGTGAGTEAFF	TGCGCCAGCAGCCAAGGAACAGGGGCCGGGACTGAAGCTTTCTTT
.	TRBV6-6	.	TRBJ1-6	CASSYPPAGDNSPLHF	TGTGCCAGCAGTTACCCCCCGGCAGGGGATAATTCACCCCTCCACTTT
once	TRBV4-3	TRBD2	TRBJ2-3	CASSQVPAGGADTQYF	TGCGCCAGCAGCCAAGTTCCAGCGGGAGGGGCAGATACGCAGTATTTT
.	TRBV10-3	.	TRBJ1-2	CAISEPRHGYGYTF	TGTGCCATCAGTGAGCCGCGACACGGCTATGGCTACACCTTC
once	TRBV18	TRBD1	TRBJ1-6	CASSPGTGGDSPLHF	TGTGCCAGCTCACCCGGGACAGGGGGCGATTCACCCCTCCACTTT
.	TRBV7-2	.	TRBJ1-2	CASSYPPRDGYTF	TGTGCCAGCAGCTACCCCCCAAGGGATGGCTACACCTTC
.	TRBV5-8	.	TRBJ1-1	CASSLVREGDTEAFF	TGTGCCAGCAGCTTGGTCAGGGAAGGGGATACTGAAGCTTTCTTT
.	TRBV3-1/TRBV3-2	.	TRBJ2-3	CASSQETDTQYF	TGTGCCAGCAGCCAAGAAACAGATACGCAGTATTTT
.	TRBV5-1	TRBD2	TRBJ2-3	CASSVIPGTKDTDTQYF	TGCGCCAGCAGCGTAATCCCCGGGACTAAAGACACAGATACGCAGTATTTT
.	TRBV6-5	.	TRBJ2-7	CASSYDGLYEQYF	TGTGCCAGCAGTTACGACGGGCTCTACGAGCAGTACTTC
.	TRBV7-9	.	TRBJ1-2	CASSFRFDYGYTF	TGTGCCAGCAGCTTTCGGTTCGACTATGGCTACACCTTC
.	TRBV4-2	.	TRBJ2-7	CASSQDPNRGGVYEQYF	TGTGCCAGCAGCCAAGACCCAAACAGAGGTGGGGTCTACGAGCAGTACTTC
.	TRBV20-1	TRBD1	TRBJ1-2	CSASGQGAYYGYTF	TGCAGTGCTAGTGGACAGGGGGCATACTATGGCTACACCTTC
.	TRBV28	TRBD1	TRBJ1-5	CASSFRGPSVPQHF	TGTGCCAGCAGTTTCAGGGGGCCCTCTGTCCCCCAGCATTTT
once	TRBV9	.	TRBJ1-2	CASSTGVGANYGYTF	TGTGCCAGCAGTACCGGCGTCGGGGCAAATTATGGCTACACCTTC
.	TRBV11-3	.	TRBJ2-1	CASSLDPGSQFF	TGTGCCAGCAGCTTAGATCCAGGAAGCCAGTTCTTC
.	TRBV19	.	TRBJ2-6	CASSIPAGADAGANVLTF	TGTGCCAGTAGTATCCCCGCAGGGGCCGATGCTGGGGCCAACGTCCTGACTTTC
.	TRBV19	.	TRBJ2-5	CASSSDSEETQYF	TGTGCCAGTAGCTCGGACAGTGAAGAGACCCAGTACTTC
.	TRBV4-3	.	TRBJ1-6	CASSQVRGDSPLHF	TGCGCCAGCAGCCAAGTCCGCGGAGATTCACCCCTCCACTTT
.	TRBV5-1	.	TRBJ1-1	CASSLGGVQGSINTEAFF	TGCGCCAGCAGCTTGGGGGGAGTGCAGGGGTCTATTAACACTGAAGCTTTCTTT
.	TRBV18	.	TRBJ2-2	CATKRQANTGELFF	TGTGCCACCAAAAGACAGGCGAACACCGGGGAGCTGTTTTTT
.	TRBV5-1	TRBD1	TRBJ1-1	CASSARTGGFLGTEAFF	TGCGCCAGCAGCGCCCGGACAGGGGGCTTTCTAGGGACTGAAGCTTTCTTT
.	TRBV21-1	.	TRBJ1-6	CASSKGRAADNSPLHF	TGTGCCAGCAGCAAAGGACGGGCCGCGGATAATTCACCCCTCCACTTT
.	TRBV19	.	TRBJ2-1	CASSIVVSNEQFF	TGTGCCAGTAGTATCGTAGTCTCGAATGAGCAGTTCTTC
.	TRBV5-5	TRBD1	TRBJ1-1	CASSGTGVTEAFF	TGTGCCAGCAGCGGTACAGGGGTAACTGAAGCTTTCTTT
.	TRBV9	TRBD2	TRBJ2-5	CASSRTSSQQETQYF	TGTGCCAGCAGCCGGACTAGCAGCCAACAAGAGACCCAGTACTTC
.	TRBV7-9	.	TRBJ1-1	CASGGEYTEAFF	TGTGCCAGCGGGGGGGAATACACTGAAGCTTTCTTT
once	TRBV9	TRBD1	TRBJ1-1	CASSSRPGTGAEAFF	TGTGCCAGCAGCTCCCGACCCGGGACAGGGGCTGAAGCTTTCTTT
.	TRBV2	TRBD2	TRBJ2-2	CASWQRESLGELFF	TGTGCCAGCTGGCAGCGGGAGAGTCTCGGGGAGCTGTTTTTT
.	TRBV18	TRBD1	TRBJ1-4	CASSPDRGYEKLFF	TGTGCCAGCTCACCGGACAGGGGGTATGAAAAACTGTTTTTT